This T cell receptor (beta chain) was sequenced for a study of T cell repertoires in cytomegalovirus infection. General observations from the study: Identification of carriers of CMV plus the relevant HLA was achieved through cumulative public TCR beta family frequency.

About this clonotype: Its antigen is unidentified.

J lost 0 bases, V lost 9 bases, and 5 bases had no gene match. This CDR3 contains 14 residues. In germline, CDR1 is LNHDA, CDR2 SQIVND (reference sequence). TCRdb called the reads again in MiXCR, with one record for every CDR3 protein. The sample includes almost 550,000 distinct CDR3 sequences, approximately 17% of them seen just once. The rearrangement joins TRBV19 to TRBJ1-5, with 7 bases matching TRBD1. This receptor was obtained from a human donor in good health (CMV status not recorded). Some clones in this sample may be carry-over from other donors' samples. Sequencing was done on a sample of CD8+ T cells from PBMCs. CDR3 sequence: CASRTGSSNQPQHF. The CDR3 DNA follows: TGTGCCAGCAGGACAGGTTCTAGCAATCAGCCCCAGCATTTT. Full variable domain (remainder filled in from reference TRBV19 and TRBJ1-5): DGGITQSPKYLFRKEGQNVTLSCEQNLNHDAMYWYRQDPGQGLRLIYYSQIVNDFQKGDIAEGYSVSREKKESFPLTVTSAQKNPTAFYLCASRTGSSNQPQHFGDGTRLSIL.